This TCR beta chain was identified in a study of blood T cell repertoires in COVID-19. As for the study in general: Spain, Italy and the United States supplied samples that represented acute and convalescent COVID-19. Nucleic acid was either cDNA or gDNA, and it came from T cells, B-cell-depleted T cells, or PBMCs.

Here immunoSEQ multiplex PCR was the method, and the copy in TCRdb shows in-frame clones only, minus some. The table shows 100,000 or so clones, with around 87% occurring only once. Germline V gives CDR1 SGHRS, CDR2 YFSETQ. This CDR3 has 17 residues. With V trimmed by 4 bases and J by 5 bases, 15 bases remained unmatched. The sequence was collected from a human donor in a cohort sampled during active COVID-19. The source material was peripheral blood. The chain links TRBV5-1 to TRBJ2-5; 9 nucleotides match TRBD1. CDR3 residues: CASSQGQGFFGQETQYF. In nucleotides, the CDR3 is TGCGCCAGCAGCCAGGGACAGGGTTTCTTCGGACAGGAGACCCAGTACTTC.